These 11 T cell receptor beta chains were sequenced from one sample in a study of cytomegalovirus exposure and HLA in healthy donors. 13 Jbeta primers and 60 Vbeta primers were used for the PCR. The repertoire was sequenced with immunoSEQ multiplex PCR; TCRdb's copy has only in-frame clones and lacks some. The table has 90,000 to 120,000 clones, roughly 87% seen once. The sequenced material came from PBMCs. The receptors stem from a man aged 25 to 40 in good health and CMV-seropositive.

The sample holds one count of this clone. The chain joins TRBV19 to TRBJ1-2, with TRBD1 matching over 7 bases. The CDR3 spans 14 residues. CDR1 and CDR2 from the germline V gene are LNHDA and SQIVND (reference sequence). V was clipped by 9 bases and J by 2 bases; unmatched bases: 9. CDR3 sequence: CASLSPGQNYGYTF. The DNA of the CDR3 is TGTGCCAGCCTATCCCCGGGACAGAACTATGGCTACACCTTC.

The chain carries TRBV5-1 and TRBJ2-1; D is possibly TRBD2 (6 bases). Between the trimmed V and J ends, which lost 7 bases and 7 bases, there was a span of 18 bases. The V gene's germline CDR1 is SGHRS and CDR2 YFSETQ. The CDR3 has 14 residues. The CDR3 spells CASETAPGENEQFF. CDR3 nucleotides: TGCGCCAGCGAGACCGCCCCGGGGGAGAATGAGCAGTTCTTC. The full variable domain, its missing parts supplied by reference TRBV5-1 and TRBJ2-1, is KAGVTQTPRYLIKTRGQQVTLSCSPISGHRSVSWYQQTPGQGLQFLFEYFSETQRNKGNFPGRFSGRQFSNSRSEMNVSTLELGDSALYLCASETAPGENEQFFGPGTRLTVL.

Details on this clone: The sample contains more than one DNA sequence encoding this CDR3. J is TRBJ2-3 and V is TRBV6-1, with D maybe TRBD2 (6 bases). The germline V gene encodes CDR1 MNHNS and CDR2 SASEGT. With 2 bases removed from V and 6 bases from J, the gap between germline ends came to 15 bases. This CDR3 contains 15 residues. The CDR3: CASSESGAAGDTQYF. For the CDR3, the DNA is TGTGCCAGCAGTGAAAGTGGCGCCGCGGGGGATACGCAGTATTTT.

The chain has TRBV5-4 and TRBJ1-1; maybe TRBD1 (5 bases). Deletions cut 0 bases from V and 2 bases from J, with 11 bases between. CDR1 is SGHNT, CDR2 YYREEE, per germline (reference sequence). This CDR3 contains 15 residues. The CDR3 protein is CASSLGEGHNTEAFF. Written as DNA, the CDR3 is TGTGCCAGCAGCTTGGGCGAAGGACATAACACTGAAGCTTTCTTT.

The chain carries TRBV13 and TRBJ1-1, with TRBD1 identical over 8 bases. Germline V gene data show CDR1 as PRHDT and CDR2 as FYEKMQ (reference sequence). V was clipped by 4 bases and J by 3 bases; unmatched bases: 10. This CDR3 contains 16 residues. DNA for the CDR3: TGTGCCAGCAGCTCTTATAGCGAGACAGGGGACACTGAAGCTTTCTTT. Its translation: CASSSYSETGDTEAFF.

The chain uses TRBV18 and TRBJ1-3; 9 bases are shared with TRBD1. The CDR3 is 15 residues long. Germline V gene data show CDR1 as KGHSH and CDR2 as LQKENI. Trimming at V came to 3 bases and at J to 4 bases, leaving 4 bases not matched to a gene. CDR3 coding DNA: TGTGCCAGCTCACCGGACAGGGGTAGGGGAAACACCATATATTTT. Translation gives CASSPDRGRGNTIYF.

The chain employs TRBV6-5 and TRBJ2-7; 9 bases line up with TRBD1. Per the germline V gene, CDR1 is MNHEY and CDR2 is SVGAGI. This CDR3 region has 14 residues. J was trimmed by 3 bases and V by 7 bases; bases with no gene match: 7. CDR3 loop: CASTRDRVFYEQYF. The CDR3, as DNA: TGTGCCAGCACCCGGGACAGGGTCTTCTACGAGCAGTACTTC.

V gene TRBV18 combines with J gene TRBJ2-3; TRBD2 matches 9 bases. CDR1 and CDR2 from the germline V gene are KGHSH and LQKENI. CDR3 length: 15 amino acids. Losses at the gene ends were 0 bases for V and 5 bases for J; bases not matched to a gene: 3. This CDR3 reads CASSPPGLAKDTQYF. DNA for the CDR3: TGTGCCAGCTCACCACCGGGACTAGCAAAAGATACGCAGTATTTT.

The J gene is TRBJ2-3, the V gene TRBV5-1; 10 bases are shared with TRBD1. Trimming removed 4 bases from V and 4 bases from J; junction bases left unmatched: 9. The CDR3 is 16 amino acids. Germline CDR1 and CDR2: SGHRS and YFSETQ. In nucleotides, the CDR3 is TGCGCCAGCAGCCCACCGGGACAGGGGATTTCAGATACGCAGTATTTT. Translating gives CASSPPGQGISDTQYF.

V and J are TRBV11-2 and TRBJ2-3; 11 bases map to TRBD2. V lost 1 base and J lost 2; bases outside the gene matches: 2. The length of the CDR3 is 16 residues. Germline CDR1 and CDR2: SGHAT and FQNNGV. CDR3 bases: TGTGCCAGCAGCTTAGTAGCGGGGGGGCCCACAGATACGCAGTATTTT. This codes for CASSLVAGGPTDTQYF.

V gene TRBV7-2 combines with J gene TRBJ2-1, with 9 bases lining up with TRBD2. Germline CDR1 SGHTA, CDR2 FQGNSA. Trimming at V came to 5 bases and at J to 3 bases, leaving 8 bases not matched to a gene. The CDR3 covers 16 residues. This chain's CDR3 is CASSRGLADGYNEQFF. In DNA form, the CDR3 reads TGTGCCAGCAGCCGGGGACTAGCCGATGGCTACAATGAGCAGTTCTTC.